This T cell receptor beta chain is from a study of CD8+CD57+ T cells in acquired aplastic anemia. Study-wide context: Sorted CD4+ and CD8+ cells yielded roughly 3.1 ug of DNA on average. The study obtained 8.5 million to 12 million reads on average for CD4+ cells from healthy donors.

Turning to this clonotype: One end of the junction does not line up with germline, which may come from a read error.

Profiling of TCR beta VDJ combinations and CDR3 sequences used genomic DNA as template. TCRdb analysed the reads with MiXCR anew, one entry per CDR3 protein. The table has around 170,000 distinct CDR3 sequences, approximately 46% seen once; the top ten hold about 2.9%. Per the germline V gene, CDR1 is DFQATT and CDR2 is SNEGSKA (reference sequence). The CDR3 extends over 18 amino acids. This clonotype was sampled from a human donor in good health. The chain combines TRBV20-1 with TRBJ2-1; 14 nucleotides align to TRBD2. Sequenced material: sorted CD4+, CD8+, or CD8+CD57+ T cells (not recorded which) from PBMCs. Written as DNA, the CDR3 is TGCAGTGCTAGAGATGGGACTAGCGGGAGAGTGTTCTACAATGAGCGGTTCTTC. It yields the protein CSARDGTSGRVFYNERFF.